The present T cell receptor beta chain was sequenced within a study of shared clonotypes between healthy human individuals. The study, taken as a whole, reports: Clonotype sharing among donors, it was expected, would be affected by sequencing depth. On the whole, naive subsets had larger estimated richness than memory subsets had.

J was trimmed by 4 bases and V by 3 bases; bases with no gene match: 4. The CDR3 is 15 amino acids. Germline V gives CDR1 MGHRA, CDR2 YSYEKL. In regard to this clone: Its antigen is undetermined.

Only CD45RO-negative cells positively selected for CCR7 counted as naive CD8 cells, so terminally differentiated effector memory CD45RA+ cells were excluded. Replicate PCRs for sorted subsets used around 200 ng DNA; this equaled about 30,000 T cell genomes. In the original processing: Sequence data from immunoSEQ were junction-only and lacked quality scores; consequently, filtering differed. Produced via immunoSEQ multiplex PCR; TCRdb's table is partial and in-frame only. That table supplies the V and J calls and clone size; D and trimming were determined from the DNA. This table holds about 580,000 clones, 98% found once.

The gene calls are TRBV4-1 and TRBJ2-7; 12 bases match TRBD2. The clonotype comes from a man aged 30 to 45 in good health. The sample taken for sequencing was naive CD8+ T cells sorted from blood. Here the CDR3 DNA reads TGCGCCAGCAGCCACCAACTAGCGGGGGGTTACGAGCAGTACTTC. It translates to CASSHQLAGGYEQYF.